This entry concerns a single T cell receptor (beta chain). The specificity of this receptor is unknown. There are no base qualities to consult, and no much larger clone falls within one base. The CDR3 runs 17 amino acids, cysteine and phenylalanine included. The DNA shown is the 51-base CDR3, in frame from base 1. V loses 0 bases, J loses 5 bases, and the germline ends lie 16 bases apart. The germline V gene supplies CDR1 LGHNT and CDR2 FRNRAP. The time point label, as the study defines it: about 28 days (+/-7) after the second vaccine dose. AZD1222 recipients whose second dose came at about 4 weeks and those whose second dose came at about 12 weeks were combined into one group, since spike-specific TCR depth and breadth did not differ between the two schedules. Samples from vaccinated people were obtained from the UK trials COV001 and COV002, which included a single-blind randomized controlled phase 2/3 trial of AZD1222 (ChAdOx1 nCoV-19) in healthy adults. For TCRbeta chain sequencing, PBMC samples were collected from trial participants at day 0 and at day 28 after the second dose.

These data come from a study of T cell responses to AZD1222 COVID-19 vaccine (dated by TCRdb to the early 2020s). Study-level background: TCR sequencing was performed for about 240 trial participants, of whom roughly 200 were given two doses of AZD1222 and around 25 were given two doses of MenACWY control vaccine. Enrollment into the trials was organized by age into subgroups of 18-55, 56-69 and 70-plus years, and those subgroups contained roughly 140, 27 and 60 TCR-sequenced participants, respectively. The investigation overall reported the following: After two AZD1222 doses, both the breadth and the depth of spike-specific TCRs were significantly higher than at day 0 and than in MenACWY recipients. Most participants were white British and females outnumbered males, and the authors suggested that clonal diversity may have been underestimated. CD4 TCRs associated with the vaccine covered the entire spike protein, and the dominant responses were in regions 160-218 and 743-854. The 56-69-year group was small, and its depth increase did not reach significance, likely because of low power. Reportedly, almost half of the unique spike-specific TCRs recognized epitopes lying outside the regions that are mutated in the B.1.351 and B.1.1.7 variants. Because no day 14 peak-response samples were available, repertoires were characterized only after the peak T cell response. Conclusions about previously exposed vaccinees are limited because only six or seven AZD1222 recipients were SARS-CoV-2 seropositive at baseline.

The CDR3 regions of human TCRbeta chains were subjected to immunosequencing. Per the original workflow: Repertoire TCRs were checked for matches against a reference library of SARS-CoV-2-specific TCRs that had been generated using the MIRA antigen-specificity platform. Breadth was defined as the fraction of unique TCRs that were SARS-CoV-2-associated. Depth was defined as the fraction of total T cells that were SARS-CoV-2-associated. Using the MIRA data, each spike-specific TCR was assigned both to the spike region to which the TCR was reactive and to a CD4 or CD8 class. Log10-transformed breadth and depth values were compared by one-way ANOVA with Sidak's multiple comparisons tests. TCRdb's version of the immuneACCESS table is confined to in-frame rearrangements and falls short of the full clone set. An unresolved V gene accounts for under half of the shortfall where checked; the remainder is of unknown origin. The V and J calls and the clone size are those of that table, but D and trimming were determined from the DNA. The sample yields 90,000 to 150,000 clones; roughly 90% were counted once. The top ten hold about 7.7% of the sample.

The sequence was obtained from an adult who received the AZD1222 COVID-19 vaccine. The material was peripheral blood, obtained 28 days after the second AZD1222 dose. The V and J segments used are TRBV12-5 and TRBJ2-2; the D gene is unclear. The CDR3 protein: CASGLVLGSPGTGELFF. The nucleotides read TGTGCTAGTGGTTTGGTATTGGGGTCTCCGGGTACCGGGGAGCTGTTTTTT.